This record covers a single TCR beta chain. As yet, its antigen is unknown. The sample is drawn from a study of long-term antiretroviral therapy in people with HIV. Regarding the study as a whole: Controls exceeded HIV repertoires in CDR3 length range. ART was followed by higher diversity that remained below transplant donor controls.

From each donor, at least one pre-ART PBMC sample and at least two post-ART PBMC samples were obtained. CDR1 MNHEY and CDR2 SVGAGI come from the germline V gene. There are 16 residues in the CDR3. V shed 2 bases, J shed 5 bases, and the junction held 10 bases outside the gene matches. Version v3.0 of the immunoSEQ assay ran at survey level. Measured with immunoSEQ multiplex PCR; TCRdb has only the in-frame clones, and not every one. Of about 39,000 clones listed, roughly nine tenths are singletons. This receptor was obtained from a woman aged 45 to 65 with HIV. Sequencing was performed on unsorted PBMCs, taken 1.2 years after starting antiretroviral therapy. The rearrangement uses TRBV6-5 and TRBJ2-3; the match to TRBD2 covers 7 bases. The CDR3 DNA sequence: TGTGCCAGCAGTTACCCCATAGCGGGTGGGGGAGATACGCAGTATTTT. Amino acid sequence: CASSYPIAGGGDTQYF.